This entry lists 8 T cell receptor beta chains sequenced from one sample in a study of preoperative IRX-2 immunotherapy in early breast cancer. Treatment indicated: preoperative locoregional IRX-2 cytokine immunotherapy. Method: immunoSEQ multiplex PCR; TCRdb's copy keeps in-frame clones and lacks some. The top ten clones hold over 1.3% of a sample with tens of thousands of clones, roughly 82% of them seen once. The input for sequencing was lymph node tissue, taken after IRX-2 immunotherapy. The receptors shown here come from a human donor with breast cancer.

CDR3 DNA sequence: TGTGCCAGCAGCTTCCTGGACAGGGGCTCCTACGAGCAGTACTTC. Translated: CASSFLDRGSYEQYF. This chain uses TRBV11-3 with TRBJ2-7; 9 positions agree with TRBD1. J lost 0 bases, V lost 3 bases, and 3 bases had no gene match. CDR1 is SGHNT and CDR2 is YENEEA in the germline V gene. The CDR3 loop spans 15 amino acids.

The rearrangement joins TRBV23-1 to TRBJ2-7; D not resolved. TRBV23-1 is an ORF, with its function uncertain. With 6 bases removed from V and 7 bases from J, the gap between germline ends came to 16 bases. The CDR3 length is 13 residues. CDR3 in DNA: TGCGCCAGCAGCTTAGGCCAGTACTATGAGCAGTACTTC. It codes for CASSLGQYYEQYF.

The CDR3 bases are TGTGCCAGCAGTTACTCTAGGACAGGGGCCGGGGAGCTGTTTTTT. It codes for CASSYSRTGAGELFF. J is TRBJ2-2 and V is TRBV6-8; 9 positions match TRBD1. This CDR3 is 15 amino acids long. Per germline, CDR1 MNHGY and CDR2 SAAAGT. V lost 0 bases and J lost 6; bases outside the gene matches: 2.

The table lists this clone with a count of one. The chain recombines TRBV11-3 with TRBJ1-2; the D is unclear. V shed 4 bases and J shed 8 bases, with 20 bases lying between them. The CDR3 sequence is 15 residues long. Germline-derived CDR1 and CDR2 are SGHNT and YENEEA. The CDR3 coding sequence is TGTGCCAGCAGCTCTGTGTACGGAGGTCTAGGCGGCTACACCTTC. Protein product: CASSSVYGGLGGYTF.

This clone was detected once. The V gene is TRBV6-8, the J gene TRBJ2-7; 10 bases fit TRBD1. The CDR3 is made up of 16 amino acids. The germline V gene has CDR1 MNHGY and CDR2 SAAAGT. The V segment lost 10 bases and the J segment 5 bases; nucleotides outside the gene matches: 17. CDR3 sequence: CAIGPGGDRGTDEQYF. As DNA, the CDR3 is TGTGCCATCGGCCCCGGAGGGGACAGGGGAACGGACGAGCAGTACTTC.

The chain combines TRBV11-3 with TRBJ1-4, with D perhaps matching TRBD1 (6 bases). Germline CDR1 SGHNT, CDR2 YENEEA. V was pared by 6 bases and J by 4 bases, with 15 bases between. The CDR3 spans 15 residues. CDR3 nucleotides: TGTGCCAGCAGTTCCTCGGGACACAGTAATGAAAAACTGTTTTTT. Translation gives CASSSSGHSNEKLFF.

The chain is built from TRBV28 and TRBJ1-1; 8 nucleotides agree with TRBD1. The V segment lost 5 bases and the J segment 4 bases; nucleotides outside the gene matches: 15. The CDR3 is 17 residues long. The germline gives CDR1 MDHEN, CDR2 SYDVKM. CDR3 in DNA: TGTGCCAGCAGTCCTGGACAGGGAATAATGGTAGTCACTGAAGCTTTCTTT. It encodes CASSPGQGIMVVTEAFF.

The V and J genes are TRBV6-8 and TRBJ1-6; D possibly corresponds to TRBD1 (5 bases). The CDR3 covers 15 residues. V lost 5 bases to trimming and J lost 6 bases, with 14 bases between them. Germline V CDR1 and CDR2: MNHGY, SAAAGT. For the CDR3, the DNA is TGTGCCAGCAGTGGAAAGACAGTACCTAATTCACCCCTCCACTTT. This gives the protein CASSGKTVPNSPLHF.